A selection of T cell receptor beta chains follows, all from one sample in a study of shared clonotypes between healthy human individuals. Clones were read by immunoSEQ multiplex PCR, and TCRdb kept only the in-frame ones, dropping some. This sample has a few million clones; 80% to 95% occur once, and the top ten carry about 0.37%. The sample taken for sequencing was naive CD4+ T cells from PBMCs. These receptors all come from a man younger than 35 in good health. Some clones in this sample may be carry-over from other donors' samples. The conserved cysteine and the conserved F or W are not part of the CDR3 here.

CDR3: ASSVRLAGEGVEQF
V: TRBV9
length: 14

CDR3: AISPGPETYEQY
V: TRBV10-3
length: 12

CDR3: ASSFERNQPQH
V: TRBV7-2
length: 11

CDR3: ASSSPRGTSGSVGEQF
V: TRBV7-2
length: 16

CDR3: ASSRKSGEGYEQY
V: TRBV4-1
length: 13

CDR3: ASSLDRGEKLF
V: TRBV7-3
length: 11

CDR3: ASSSLGNEQF
V: TRBV27
length: 10

CDR3: ASRSPGQGYEQY
V: TRBV27
length: 12

CDR3: ASSKLAIERTGELF
V: TRBV27
length: 14

CDR3: ASSEGLPLGYT
V: TRBV6-5
length: 11

CDR3: ASSHPTSGVYEQY
V: TRBV4-1
length: 13

CDR3: ASSFVGTIEKLF
V: TRBV28
length: 12

CDR3: ASSDQSNEKLF
V: TRBV25-1
length: 11

CDR3: ASSSRPVQQYSNQPQH
V: TRBV28
length: 16

CDR3: ASSIGLEYNEQF
V: TRBV19
length: 12

CDR3: ASSPRLANEQF
V: TRBV7-9
length: 11